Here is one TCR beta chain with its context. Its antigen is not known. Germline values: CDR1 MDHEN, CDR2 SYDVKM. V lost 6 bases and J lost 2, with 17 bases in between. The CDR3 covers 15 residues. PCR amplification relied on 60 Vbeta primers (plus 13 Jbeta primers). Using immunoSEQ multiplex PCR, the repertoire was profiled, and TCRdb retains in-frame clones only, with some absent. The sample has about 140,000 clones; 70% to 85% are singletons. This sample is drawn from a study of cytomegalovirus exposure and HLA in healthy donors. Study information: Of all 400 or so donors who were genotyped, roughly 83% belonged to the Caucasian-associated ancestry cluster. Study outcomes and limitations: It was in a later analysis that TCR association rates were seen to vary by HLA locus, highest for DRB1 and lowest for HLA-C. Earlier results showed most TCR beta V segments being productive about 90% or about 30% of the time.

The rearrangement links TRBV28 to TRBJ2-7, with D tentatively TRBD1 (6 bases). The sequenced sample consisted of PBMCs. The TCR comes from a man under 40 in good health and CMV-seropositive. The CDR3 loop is CASSPARGPTYEQYF. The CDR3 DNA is TGTGCCAGCAGCCCCGCCAGGGGACCCACCTACGAGCAGTACTTC.